The sequence of this T cell receptor beta chain was determined in a study of blood T cell repertoires in COVID-19. V was cut by 9 bases and J by 1 base, with 12 bases left in between. This CDR3 has 13 residues. Germline values: CDR1 MGHDK, CDR2 SYGVNS. Produced via immunoSEQ multiplex PCR; TCRdb's table is partial and in-frame only. Of around 250,000 clones detected, about 89% appear once; the ten largest clones hold about 4%. This sequence was found in a woman between 25 and 40 years old who had recovered from COVID-19. The sample taken for sequencing was PBMCs or T cells enriched from blood (not recorded which). This chain joins TRBV25-1 and TRBJ1-1; D uncertain. DNA for the CDR3: TGTGCCAGTCAACTCGGAGGGAACACTGAAGCTTTCTTT. Residues: CASQLGGNTEAFF.